These 20 T cell receptor beta chains share one sample of origin, sequenced in a study of PD-L1 blockade in urothelial cancer. The assay was immunoSEQ multiplex PCR, and TCRdb's table has in-frame clones only and misses some. The data contain about 84,000 clones, around 80% of them singletons. The specimen comprised PBMCs, sampled around atezolizumab (anti-PD-L1) treatment. These receptors all come from a man between 65 and 85 years old with urothelial cancer.

J is TRBJ1-2 and V is TRBV27; TRBD1 matches at 7 bases. J gave up 2 bases and V 6 bases, and 15 bases lay outside the gene matches. CDR1 is MNHEY, CDR2 SMNVEV, per germline (reference sequence). The CDR3 contains 17 residues. DNA of the CDR3: TGTGCCAGCAGCCTCAATTGGGACAGCGTGCTAAACTATGGCTACACCTTC. Its protein product is CASSLNWDSVLNYGYTF.

V usage is TRBV30 and J usage is TRBJ2-1; perhaps TRBD2 as D (6 bases). Germline CDR1 and CDR2: GTSNPN and SVGIG (reference sequence). Deletions cut 2 bases from V and 7 bases from J, with 12 bases between. The CDR3 contains 13 residues. CDR3 amino acids: CAWSHGSLNEQFF. The CDR3 bases are TGTGCCTGGAGTCACGGGAGCCTTAATGAGCAGTTCTTC. Drawing the rest from reference TRBV30 and TRBJ2-1, the complete variable domain is SQTIHQWPATLVQPVGSPLSLECTVEGTSNPNLYWYRQAAGRGLQLLFYSVGIGQISSEVPQNLSASRPQDRQFILSSKKLLLSDSGFYLCAWSHGSLNEQFFGPGTRLTVL.

This clone was recorded a few times. The chain joins TRBV19 to TRBJ2-1, with a possible D match to TRBD2 (5 bases). V dropped 3 bases and J dropped 9 bases, with 15 bases sitting between them. This CDR3 region has 14 residues. In germline, CDR1 is LNHDA, CDR2 SQIVND (reference sequence). The CDR3 DNA reads as TGTGCCAGTAGTATCTCGGGCGGGTTTAGTGAGCAGTTCTTC. It specifies CASSISGGFSEQFF.

The gene calls are TRBV7-9 and TRBJ2-5; D may be TRBD2 (6 bases). The CDR3 runs 16 residues. V dropped 7 bases and J dropped 5 bases, with 23 bases sitting between them. The V gene's germline CDR1 is SEHNR and CDR2 FQNEAQ (reference sequence). CDR3 nucleotide sequence: TGTGCCAGCACGACCGGGACCGAAGGGGCGGGGGAGACCCAGTACTTC. It codes for CASTTGTEGAGETQYF.

The rearrangement uses TRBV29-1 and TRBJ2-7; the match to TRBD1 covers 10 bases. Germline V gene data show CDR1 as SQVTM and CDR2 as ANQGSEA. V gave up 7 bases and J gave up 1 base; unmatched junction bases: 7. The CDR3 runs 14 residues. In DNA form, the CDR3 reads TGCAGCGCTGAGACAGGGGGCGAATCCTACGAGCAGTACTTC. Translation: CSAETGGESYEQYF.

V is TRBV5-6 and J is TRBJ1-3; perhaps TRBD1 as D (5 bases). From germline, CDR1 is SGHDT and CDR2 YYEEEE. V was cut by 3 bases and J by 4 bases, with 17 bases left in between. The CDR3 extends over 16 amino acids. The CDR3 nucleotides are TGTGCCAGCAGCTCTCGGGACGCCGGGGGAGGAAACACCATATATTTT. This sequence encodes CASSSRDAGGGNTIYF.

J is TRBJ2-2 and V is TRBV15; 8 bases match TRBD1. The CDR3 extends over 15 amino acids. Germline V gene sequence: CDR1 LNHNV, CDR2 YYDKDF (reference sequence). J lost 5 bases, V lost 6 bases, and 8 bases had no gene match. CDR3 sequence: CATRSAQGGTGELFF. The CDR3 nucleotides read TGTGCCACCAGGTCGGCACAGGGGGGAACCGGGGAGCTGTTTTTT.

This sequence joins TRBV10-3 and TRBJ1-1, with D unresolved. Trimming cost V 2 bases and J 10 bases, with 14 bases left between them. This CDR3 spans 13 amino acids. Per the germline V gene, CDR1 is ENHRY and CDR2 is SYGVKD. The chain's CDR3 is CAISEPGWEGAFF. The CDR3, as DNA: TGTGCCATCAGTGAGCCGGGGTGGGAGGGAGCTTTCTTT.

The chain carries TRBV4-3 and TRBJ2-1; 11 bases are a match to TRBD2. This CDR3 comprises 18 residues. V was pared by 0 bases and J by 2 bases, with 6 bases of the junction left unmatched. Germline loops: CDR1 LGHNA, CDR2 YSLEER. CDR3 region: CASSQDTSGSRAYNEQFF. CDR3 DNA: TGCGCCAGCAGCCAAGATACTAGCGGGAGCCGCGCCTACAATGAGCAGTTCTTC.

For this clone: This specimen includes other DNA sequences encoding the same CDR3. The rearrangement uses TRBV2 and TRBJ1-5; 10 bases fit TRBD1. Germline-derived CDR1 and CDR2 are SNHLY and FYNNEI. After removal of 6 bases from V and 2 bases from J, the junction contained 7 bases not matched to a gene. This CDR3 is built from 16 residues. CDR3 nucleotides: TGTGCCAGCAGCGTCGACAGGGGGCCGGGCAATCAGCCCCAGCATTTT. Amino acids: CASSVDRGPGNQPQHF.

The rearrangement joins TRBV4-2 to TRBJ1-2; D possibly corresponds to TRBD1 (6 bases). There are 18 residues in the CDR3. V was trimmed by 3 bases and J by 4 bases, leaving 24 bases between them. The germline V gene encodes CDR1 LGHNA and CDR2 YNFKEQ. The CDR3 DNA sequence: TGTGCCAGCAGCCACGACAAACGGATGGGGGCTGTGAGCTATGGCTACACCTTC. Amino acid sequence: CASSHDKRMGAVSYGYTF.

This clone has only one observation. The genes are TRBV9 and TRBJ2-1; 7 bases map to TRBD2. Germline V gene lookup returns CDR1 SGDLS and CDR2 YYNGEE. The CDR3 spans 15 residues. Trimming at V came to 2 bases and at J to 2 bases, leaving 4 bases not matched to a gene. CDR3 bases: TGTGCCAGCAGCGTCAGCGGGGCCCCCTACAATGAGCAGTTCTTC. It specifies CASSVSGAPYNEQFF.

The chain is built from TRBV7-2 and TRBJ2-7; D is unresolved. Trimming shortened V by 1 base and J by 2 bases, and 12 bases separated the two germline ends. This CDR3 is built from 15 residues. The germline gives CDR1 SGHTA, CDR2 FQGNSA. Written as DNA, the CDR3 is TGTGCCAGCAGCTTAGGAGCCCTCGTTACCTACGAGCAGTACTTC. Translation: CASSLGALVTYEQYF.

This clone occurred once. The CDR3 nucleotides are TGTGCCAGTAGTATAACGAAGGAGACTGAAGCTTTCTTT. It specifies CASSITKETEAFF. This chain links TRBV19 with TRBJ1-1; D not certain. The CDR3 is 13 residues long. Germline CDR1 LNHDA, CDR2 SQIVND (reference sequence). Trimming cost V 2 bases and J 5 bases, with 9 bases left between them.

The chain uses TRBV5-6 and TRBJ1-4; 8 bases line up with TRBD1. V lost 4 bases and J lost 3; bases outside the gene matches: 11. The CDR3 totals 17 residues. The V gene's germline CDR1 is SGHDT and CDR2 YYEEEE. CDR3 sequence reads: CASSAPTGALSNEKLFF. In DNA, the CDR3 is TGTGCCAGCAGCGCCCCGACAGGGGCCTTATCTAATGAAAAACTGTTTTTT.

The V call is TRBV6-1, the J call TRBJ1-1; a weak D match, TRBD1 (6 bases). Trimming cost V 1 base and J 3 bases, with 12 bases left between them. The CDR3 contains 15 residues. Per the germline V gene, CDR1 is MNHNS and CDR2 is SASEGT. The CDR3, as DNA: TGTGCCAGCAGTGAAGGTAGGACAGACTACACTGAAGCTTTCTTT. This translates into CASSEGRTDYTEAFF.

This sequence joins TRBV7-9 and TRBJ1-1, with D unclear. CDR3 length equals 14 residues. The ends were cut back, 5 bases at V and 4 bases at J, with 14 bases in the middle. CDR1 is SEHNR, CDR2 FQNEAQ, per germline (reference sequence). CDR3 coding DNA: TGTGCCAGCAGCGTGATGGGAGGGCCCACTGAAGCTTTCTTT. Amino acid sequence: CASSVMGGPTEAFF.

V and J are TRBV19 and TRBJ1-1; perhaps TRBD1 as D (5 bases). Trimming cost V 3 bases and J 4 bases, with 15 bases left between them. Germline V gene lookup returns CDR1 LNHDA and CDR2 SQIVND (reference sequence). The CDR3 spans 15 residues. The CDR3 here is CASSMVGRVATEAFF. The CDR3 region has the DNA TGTGCCAGTAGTATGGTCGGCAGGGTAGCCACTGAAGCTTTCTTT.

The chain joins TRBV19 to TRBJ2-2; D call uncertain. The germline V gene has CDR1 LNHDA and CDR2 SQIVND (reference sequence). Trimming took off 7 bases at V and 6 bases at J, with 9 bases between the two ends. This CDR3 comprises 12 residues. CDR3 nucleotides: TGTGCCAGTACCCCCCAATCCGGGGAGCTGTTTTTT. Translated: CASTPQSGELFF.

The CDR3 loop is CASSLAGGDGYTF. The CDR3 nucleotides read TGTGCCAGCAGCTTAGCAGGGGGAGATGGCTACACCTTC. V is TRBV7-2 and J is TRBJ1-2, with D perhaps TRBD1 (6 bases). There are 13 residues in the CDR3. Trimming pared 0 bases from V and 6 bases from J, leaving 8 bases between. In germline, CDR1 is SGHTA, CDR2 FQGNSA.